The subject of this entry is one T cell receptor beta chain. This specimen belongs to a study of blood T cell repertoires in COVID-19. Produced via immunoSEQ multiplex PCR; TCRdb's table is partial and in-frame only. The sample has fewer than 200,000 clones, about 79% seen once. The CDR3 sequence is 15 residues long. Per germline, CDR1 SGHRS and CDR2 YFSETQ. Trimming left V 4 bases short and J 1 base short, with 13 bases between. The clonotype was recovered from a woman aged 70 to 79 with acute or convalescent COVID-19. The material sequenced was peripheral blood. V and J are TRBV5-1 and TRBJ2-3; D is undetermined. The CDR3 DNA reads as TGCGCCAGCAGCCCGATACAGTCGGGCACAGATACGCAGTATTTT. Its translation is CASSPIQSGTDTQYF.